The 10 T cell receptor beta chains listed next were all sequenced from one sample in a study of blood T cells in healthy people across ages. PCR was performed a second time for about 6 to 11 cycles using a sample-barcoded 5' primer and a J-beta primer mix. TCRdb passed the 5' RACE reads through MiXCR, listing each CDR3 protein once. This sample has some 1.5 million distinct CDR3 sequences, with 28% found just once. The source material was blood. These receptors were taken from a young woman in good health.

This clonotype occurred once. This could be a read error, since a much larger clone is one nucleotide away. The chain has TRBV6-1 and TRBJ2-5; 8 bases line up with TRBD2. The V segment lost 5 bases and the J segment 3 bases; nucleotides outside the gene matches: 14. The CDR3 sequence is 17 residues long. In germline, CDR1 is MNHNS, CDR2 SASEGT. The CDR3 protein is CASSPSGSGGEEETQYF. The CDR3 nucleotides read TGTGCCAGCAGTCCTTCTGGGAGCGGGGGAGAGGAAGAGACCCAGTACTTC.

This clonotype has a handful of counts. This chain links TRBV12-3 or TRBV12-4 with TRBJ1-1; a weak D match, TRBD1 (6 bases). Between the trimmed V and J ends, which lost 6 bases and 3 bases, there was a span of 17 bases. The CDR3 has 15 residues. Here the CDR3 reads CASREQGVEDTEAFF. DNA of the CDR3: TGTGCCAGCAGGGAACAGGGCGTAGAAGACACTGAAGCTTTCTTT.

The V and J genes are TRBV6-1 and TRBJ2-5; 10 bases are shared with TRBD1. The CDR3 is made up of 17 amino acids. The germline CDR1 and CDR2 sequences are MNHNS and SASEGT. Unmatched junction bases numbered 10, after V lost 6 bases and J lost 0 bases. Here the CDR3 DNA reads TGTGCCAGCAGACCTAGCTTGGACAGGGGGTACCAAGAGACCCAGTACTTC. Residues: CASRPSLDRGYQETQYF.

The CDR3 region is CAWRAKGTGNEKLFF. The CDR3 region has the DNA TGTGCCTGGAGGGCTAAAGGGACAGGGAATGAAAAACTGTTTTTT. The chain is built from TRBV30 and TRBJ1-4, with TRBD1 matching over 9 bases. With 3 bases clipped from V and 5 bases from J, the junction kept 7 bases outside the gene matches. The germline CDR1 and CDR2 sequences are GTSNPN and SVGIG (reference sequence). The CDR3 sequence is 15 residues long.

This clonotype was seen a handful of times. The chain links TRBV12-5 to TRBJ1-1; the D is unclear. V was cut by 7 bases and J by 3 bases, with 12 bases left in between. Germline V gene data show CDR1 as LGHNT and CDR2 as FRNRAP. CDR3 size: 13 residues. The DNA of the CDR3 is TGTGCTAGTGCTTCCCAGACGTACACTGAAGCTTTCTTT. It translates to CASASQTYTEAFF.

This clonotype was detected many times. The chain combines TRBV5-5 with TRBJ2-1; D is unresolved. Between the trimmed V and J ends, which lost 5 bases and 0 bases, there was a span of 9 bases. This CDR3 has 14 residues. Looked up from germline, CDR1 is SGHKS and CDR2 is YYEKEE (reference sequence). CDR3 nucleotide sequence: TGTGCCAGCAGTGAGGCCAGCTCCTACAATGAGCAGTTCTTC. Amino acid sequence: CASSEASSYNEQFF.

This clonotype was seen only a few times. The V gene is TRBV14, the J gene TRBJ2-5, with 7 nucleotides matching TRBD1. The CDR3 length is 17 residues. V lost 4 bases, J lost 0 bases, and 11 bases stayed unmatched. CDR1 and CDR2 from the germline V gene are SGHDN and FVKESK. The chain's CDR3 is CASSPYGDRKYQETQYF. DNA for the CDR3: TGTGCCAGCAGCCCATACGGGGACAGAAAGTACCAAGAGACCCAGTACTTC.

V usage is TRBV12-3 or TRBV12-4 and J usage is TRBJ2-7; D might be TRBD1 (8 bases). The CDR3 totals 15 residues. Trimming cost V 0 bases and J 5 bases, with 14 bases left between them. CDR3 sequence (DNA): TGTGCCAGCAGTTTAGCGGACAGGGAGGGCCACGAGCAGTACTTC. It yields the protein CASSLADREGHEQYF.

The chain joins TRBV21-1 to TRBJ1-4. TRBV21-1 is deemed a pseudogene. The CDR3 covers 15 residues. CDR3 in DNA: TGTGCCAGCAGCAAAGGGGTAACAAGGAGGGAAAAACTGTTTTTT. Amino acids: CASSKGVTRREKLFF.

This clonotype was counted a single time. The V gene is TRBV28, the J gene TRBJ1-5; TRBD1 agrees at 7 bases. Trimming cost V 6 bases and J 13 bases; bases outside gene matches: 12. The germline V gene encodes CDR1 MDHEN and CDR2 SYDVKM. The CDR3 is made up of 13 amino acids. The CDR3 DNA follows: TGTGCCAGCAGGGGAGATGGACAGGCCACACAGCATTTT. Encoded protein: CASRGDGQATQHF.